This T cell receptor (beta chain) was identified during a study of control samples from healthy donors and cancer patients. TCRdb's table, derived via immunoSEQ multiplex PCR, lists solely in-frame clones and lacks some. The data show around 12,000 clones, roughly 93% seen once. V dropped 4 bases and J dropped 0 bases, with 13 bases sitting between them. Germline V gene sequence: CDR1 SGHNT, CDR2 YYREEE (reference sequence). The CDR3 sequence is 16 residues long. This sequence originates from an elderly man with lung cancer. The specimen sequenced was PBMCs. This rearrangement joins TRBV5-4 to TRBJ2-2; no reliable D call. CDR3 DNA: TGTGCCAGCAGCCCGCAGCCTACTTCGAACACCGGGGAGCTGTTTTTT. Its translation: CASSPQPTSNTGELFF.